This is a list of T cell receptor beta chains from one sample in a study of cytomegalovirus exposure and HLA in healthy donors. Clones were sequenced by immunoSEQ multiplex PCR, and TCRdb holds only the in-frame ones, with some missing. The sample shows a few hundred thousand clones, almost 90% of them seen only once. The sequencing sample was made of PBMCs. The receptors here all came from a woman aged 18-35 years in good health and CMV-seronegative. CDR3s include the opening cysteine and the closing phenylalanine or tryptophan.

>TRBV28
CASSLWDGTGAYEQYF
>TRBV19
CASSAPRRGGLNEQFF
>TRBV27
CASSLTVGDSTRAFF
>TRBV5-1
CASSLGQGGNQPQHF
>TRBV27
CASSPQVNTEAFF
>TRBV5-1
CASSNRPGQGISGNTIYF
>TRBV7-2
CASSFPGGSGYTF
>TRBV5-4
CASSAQQGASEKLFF
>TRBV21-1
CASPRQFSNSPLHF
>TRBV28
CASSFRRNYGYTF
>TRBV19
CATRRTGNQPQHF
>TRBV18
CASSPPSPQETQYF
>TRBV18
CASSLGTGNTEAFF
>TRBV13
CASTMESQGSYEQYF
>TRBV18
CASSPQSGTVNSPLHF
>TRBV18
CASSSGTAAYNSPLHF
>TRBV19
CASSLGRGTSYEQYF
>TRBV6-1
CASRFRLAMDEQFF
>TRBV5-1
CASSLGGERETQYF
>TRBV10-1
CASRTGQNYNEQFF
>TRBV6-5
CASSGLGNEQFF
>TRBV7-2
CASSLAGQGAYEQYF
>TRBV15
CATSRLSNEQFF
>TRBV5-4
CASSSGRIEKLFF
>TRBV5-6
CASSVRGRNYGYTF
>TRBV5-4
CASSYRSRPGAFF
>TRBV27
CASSPGGVSYEQYF
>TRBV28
CASSFGGGGYTF
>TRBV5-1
CASSLATGGSETQYF
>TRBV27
CASSMGQGNQPNYEQYF
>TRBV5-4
CASSGETGPNEKLFF
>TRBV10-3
CAISESRGVSTEAFF
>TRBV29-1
CSVALTTYNEQFF
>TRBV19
CASSPSIQPQHF
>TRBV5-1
CASSLAGTGKEPLHF
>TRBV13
CASSSTSGGVSYNEQFF
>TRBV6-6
CASSFPGQTGNQPQHF
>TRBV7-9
CASSFGMETLVGYEQYF
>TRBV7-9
CASSLEAGLSTDTQYF
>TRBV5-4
CASSLREGENEKLFF
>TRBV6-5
CASGGSPSGANVLTF
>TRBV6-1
CASSAGLAETQYF
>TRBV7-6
CASSHRAGPSADTQYF
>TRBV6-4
CASSLYEQYF
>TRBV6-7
CASSYSIGTQEGSDTQYF
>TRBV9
CASSVVGSRSLADTQYF
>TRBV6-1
CASIFGGLGGQYF
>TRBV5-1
CASSFGFRGNTEAFF
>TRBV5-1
CASSFTSGGVDEQFF
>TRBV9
CASSVDATSGAYEQYF
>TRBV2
CASSEPGDQPQHF
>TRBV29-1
CSVDLRRDTGELFF
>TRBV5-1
CASSSGTGGYYGYTF
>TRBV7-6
CASRGGSSGAQYF
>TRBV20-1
CSALPGNEQFF
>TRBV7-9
CASSVQGLGELFF
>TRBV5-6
CASNSGGASPFAQYF